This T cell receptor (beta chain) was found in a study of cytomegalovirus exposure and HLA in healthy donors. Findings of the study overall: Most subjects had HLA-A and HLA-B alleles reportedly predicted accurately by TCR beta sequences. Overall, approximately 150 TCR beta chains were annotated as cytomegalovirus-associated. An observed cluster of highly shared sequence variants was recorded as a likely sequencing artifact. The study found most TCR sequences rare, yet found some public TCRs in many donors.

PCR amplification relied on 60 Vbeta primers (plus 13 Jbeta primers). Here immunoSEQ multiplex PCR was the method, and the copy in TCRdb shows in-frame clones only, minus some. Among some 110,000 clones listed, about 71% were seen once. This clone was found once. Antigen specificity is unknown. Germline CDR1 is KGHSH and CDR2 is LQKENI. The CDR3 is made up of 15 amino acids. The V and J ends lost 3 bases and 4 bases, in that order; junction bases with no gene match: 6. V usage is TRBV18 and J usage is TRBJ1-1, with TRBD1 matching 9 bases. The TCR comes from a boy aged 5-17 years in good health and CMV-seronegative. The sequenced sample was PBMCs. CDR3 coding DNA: TGTGCCAGCTCACCGAGAAGACAGGGGGGCACTGAAGCTTTCTTT. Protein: CASSPRRQGGTEAFF.